The text below deals with one T cell receptor (beta chain). What it binds is unknown. Central memory, naive, regulatory and stem cell-like memory CD4+ cells were sorted by CD45RO/CCR7/CD25/CD127/CD95/CD27. Reverse transcribing all isolated RNA meant expressed TCRB transcripts were sequenced. Clones were read by immunoSEQ multiplex PCR, and TCRdb kept only the in-frame ones, dropping some. Of about 340,000 clones in the sample, around 9.7% were seen once. This specimen comes from a study of beta chain features in type 1 diabetes. Looking at the study overall: Sorted cells, approximately 100,000,000 in number, were examined across all samples.

V shed 3 bases, J shed 5 bases, and the junction held 9 bases outside the gene matches. The CDR3 length is 17 residues. Germline assignment: CDR1 MNHEY and CDR2 SMNVEV (reference sequence). Points from the study as a whole: Researchers reported that naive, central memory and Treg TCRB repertoires appeared more similar in patients than in healthy donors. For Type 1 diabetes patients, all four CD4+ subsets carried TCRB CDR3s that were moderately but significantly shorter. Insertion counts at VDJ junctions were lower in type 1 diabetes patients, who also showed more deletions there.

V usage is TRBV27 and J usage is TRBJ2-3; 12 bases line up with TRBD2. Specimen: central memory CD4+ T cells from blood. The origin of this receptor is a man aged 30 to 39 with type 1 diabetes. The CDR3 sequence is CASSLTASGGAVDTQYF. The CDR3 bases are TGTGCCAGCAGTTTGACAGCTAGCGGGGGGGCGGTAGATACGCAGTATTTT.